This section outlines one T cell receptor beta chain sequence together with its context. What it binds is not known. The repertoire was sequenced with immunoSEQ multiplex PCR; TCRdb's copy has only in-frame clones and lacks some. The repertoire holds about 280,000 clones, over 75% seen once, with roughly 3.5% in the top ten. The sample originates from a study of Ad26.COV2.S vaccination and SARS-CoV-2 variants. The treatment denotes: about 20 received Ad26.COV2.S at low or high dose, single or two shots; five or six received placebo; per-sample allocation not given. On day 63 after the first injection, vaccine and placebo recipients gave samples. Regarding the study as a whole: Reportedly, spike-specific CD8+ and CD4+ T cell responses achieved substantial breadth once vaccination had taken place.

The starting material was peripheral blood, obtained in a trial of Ad26.COV2.S vaccine versus placebo. The TCR originated in a person aged 18-60 years who received the Ad26.COV2.S COVID-19 vaccine or a placebo.

Here the CDR3 reads CASIQGAGNTIYF. DNA for the CDR3: TGTGCCAGCATCCAGGGGGCTGGAAACACCATATATTTT. V and J are TRBV7-2 and TRBJ1-3; TRBD1 agrees at 7 bases. The trim removed 7 bases at V and 2 bases at J, leaving 2 bases unmatched. From germline, CDR1 is SGHTA and CDR2 FQGNSA. The CDR3 length is 13 residues. The complete variable domain, with remaining parts taken from reference TRBV7-2 and TRBJ1-3, reads GAGVSQSPSNKVTEKGKDVELRCDPISGHTALYWYRQSLGQGLEFLIYFQGNSAPDKSGLPSDRFSAERTGGSVSTLTIQRTQQEDSAVYLCASIQGAGNTIYFGEGSWLTVV.